A selection of T cell receptor beta chains follows, all from one sample in a study of early T cells in non-severe SARS-CoV-2 infection. MiXCR was run by TCRdb on the 5' RACE reads, yielding one entry per CDR3 protein. The top ten hold around 15% of the sample, which has about 77,000 distinct CDR3 sequences, roughly 12% seen once. The sequences come from whole blood, collected at baseline. These receptors were obtained from an adult who was a healthcare worker with PCR-confirmed SARS-CoV-2 infection or an uninfected control (not recorded which). The donor label of this sample is uncertain. Both conserved end residues are part of each CDR3. A D gene is named only where the DNA matches it firmly. The size of a clone is reported for some rows only, either as once, few or many, or as a class for expanded clones.

CASTRTSGGELFF	TGTGCCAGCACCAGGACTAGCGGGGGGGAGCTGTTTTTT	13	TRBD2	few	TRBV6-2/TRBV6-3	TRBJ2-2
CASSLGWVTDTQYF	TGTGCCAGCAGCTTAGGGTGGGTCACAGATACGCAGTATTTT	14	-	few	TRBV11-2	TRBJ2-3
CASSGSDRDRRTDTQYF	TGTGCCAGCAGCGGATCTGACCGGGACAGGAGGACAGATACGCAGTATTTT	17	TRBD1	few	TRBV2	TRBJ2-3
CASSPGAELAKNIQYF	TGTGCCAGCAGCCCGGGGGCGGAGCTAGCCAAAAACATTCAGTACTTC	16	-	few	TRBV6-6	TRBJ2-4
CASGLGGLGYGYTF	TGTGCTAGTGGTTTGGGGGGGCTCGGCTATGGCTACACCTTC	14	-	-	TRBV12-5	TRBJ1-2
CASSSGLPTDTQYF	TGTGCCAGCAGCTCCGGACTTCCCACAGATACGCAGTATTTT	14	-	many	TRBV7-3	TRBJ2-3
CASSSVAPLREQFF	TGTGCCAGCAGTTCGGTAGCGCCTTTGCGCGAGCAGTTCTTC	14	-	many	TRBV12-3/TRBV12-4	TRBJ2-1
CASGRSGANVLTF	TGTGCCAGCGGTAGGTCGGGGGCCAACGTCCTGACTTTC	13	-	-	TRBV6-2/TRBV6-3	TRBJ2-6
CASSFTYNEQFF	TGCGCCAGCAGCTTTACCTACAATGAGCAGTTCTTC	12	-	many	TRBV5-1	TRBJ2-1
CASSAGQSGTDTQYF	TGTGCCAGCAGCGCGGGACAGAGCGGGACAGATACGCAGTATTTT	15	-	-	TRBV7-9	TRBJ2-3
CASSVQGGDTEAFF	TGTGCCAGCAGTGTACAGGGGGGGGATACTGAAGCTTTCTTT	14	TRBD1	-	TRBV2	TRBJ1-1
CASSVVSTDTQYF	TGTGCCAGCAGCGTAGTGAGCACAGATACGCAGTATTTT	13	-	-	TRBV9	TRBJ2-3
CASSLRDRVFF	TGTGCCAGCAGTCTCCGGGACAGGGTGTTTTTT	11	TRBD1	-	TRBV12-3/TRBV12-4	TRBJ1-4
CASSLWAGGSSYNEQFF	TGTGCCAGCAGTTTGTGGGCGGGAGGGAGCTCCTACAATGAGCAGTTCTTC	17	TRBD2	few	TRBV27	TRBJ2-1
CASSQEEGDRAQPQHF	TGTGCCAGCAGCCAAGAGGAGGGGGACAGGGCACAGCCCCAGCATTTT	16	TRBD1	many	TRBV4-2	TRBJ1-5
CASSRRTGNTEAFF	TGTGCCAGCAGCCGCCGGACAGGGAACACTGAAGCTTTCTTT	14	TRBD1	-	TRBV14	TRBJ1-1
CATSRGNSQETQYF	TGTGCCACCAGCAGAGGGAATTCCCAAGAGACCCAGTACTTC	14	-	few	TRBV15	TRBJ2-5
CASSFADRYTF	TGTGCCAGCAGTTTCGCGGATCGCTACACCTTC	11	-	many	TRBV6-6	TRBJ1-2
CASSVDQTQTYEQYF	TGTGCCAGCAGCGTAGACCAAACCCAGACATACGAGCAGTACTTC	15	-	many	TRBV9	TRBJ2-7
CASSLQMRTEAFF	TGTGCCAGCAGCTTACAGATGAGGACTGAAGCTTTCTTT	13	-	many	TRBV7-6	TRBJ1-1
CASSQGARGPQHF	TGTGCCAGCAGCCAGGGCGCTAGGGGACCCCAGCATTTT	13	-	-	TRBV3-1	TRBJ1-5
CASSQEEGYGYTF	TGCGCCAGCAGCCAAGAGGAGGGCTATGGCTACACCTTC	13	-	many	TRBV4-3	TRBJ1-2
CASSLDGRGIDEQYF	TGTGCCAGCAGCTTAGACGGCAGGGGTATAGACGAGCAGTACTTC	15	-	few	TRBV7-2	TRBJ2-7
CASSPGTSGSSGSYNEQFF	TGTGCCAGCAGCCCCGGGACTAGCGGGAGTTCAGGCTCCTACAATGAGCAGTTCTTC	19	TRBD2	-	TRBV13	TRBJ2-1
CAISDSVYGYTF	TGTGCCATCAGTGACAGCGTCTATGGCTACACCTTC	12	-	-	TRBV10-3	TRBJ1-2
CASSLGLVTYEQYF	TGTGCCAGCAGCTTGGGACTGGTTACCTACGAGCAGTACTTC	14	-	-	TRBV11-2	TRBJ2-7
CASSLIQDTQYF	TGTGCCAGCAGTCTTATCCAAGATACGCAGTATTTT	12	-	many	TRBV12-3/TRBV12-4	TRBJ2-3